This T cell receptor beta chain originates from a study of T cell responses to AZD1222 COVID-19 vaccine (dated by TCRdb to the early 2020s). In the study overall: AZD1222 recipients given second doses at about 4 weeks or at about 12 weeks were pooled, since spike-specific TCR depth and breadth were not found to differ between the two schedules. Trial participants were enrolled by age into subgroups of 18-55, 56-69 and 70-plus years, and around 150, 29 and 61 TCR-sequenced participants, respectively, were included in these subgroups. TCR sequencing was performed for 230 to 250 trial participants, of whom 200 to 220 were given two doses of AZD1222 and around 25 were given two doses of MenACWY control vaccine. Overall study outcomes, separate from this receptor: In the small 56-69-year group, the increase in depth fell short of significance, most likely because of low power. After two AZD1222 doses, both the breadth and the depth of spike-specific TCRs were significantly higher than at day 0 and than in MenACWY recipients. Conclusions about previously exposed vaccinees were limited because only six AZD1222 recipients were SARS-CoV-2 seropositive at baseline. Most participants were white British and females outnumbered males, and the authors suggested that clonal diversity may have been underestimated. Epitopes outside the regions mutated in the B.1.351 and B.1.1.7 variants were reportedly recognized by nearly half of the unique spike-specific TCRs. The whole spike protein was spanned by vaccine-associated CD4 TCRs, and dominant responses were seen in regions 160-218 and 743-854. Because no day 14 peak-response samples were available, the repertoires could be characterized only after the peak T cell response.

In the germline V gene, CDR1 corresponds to LGHNA and CDR2 to YSLEER. Including the terminal cysteine and phenylalanine, the CDR3 comprises 15 residues. Only the CDR3 portion is preserved as DNA: 45 bases, with reading frame beginning at the first base. Trimming costs V 0 bases and J 4 bases, and their ends lie 12 bases apart. This clone was picked up a small number of times. It lacks a known antigen. No base qualities exist here, and no much larger clone lies one base off it. Read against the paper, the sample's time point label means: baseline before first vaccination. Samples from vaccinated people were obtained from the UK trials COV001 and COV002, which included a single-blind randomized controlled phase 2/3 trial of AZD1222 (ChAdOx1 nCoV-19) in healthy adults. For TCRbeta chain sequencing, PBMC samples were collected from trial participants at day 0 and at day 28 after the second dose. The CDR3 regions of human TCRbeta chains were analyzed by immunosequencing. The paper's processing steps were these. Repertoire TCRs were matched against a reference library of SARS-CoV-2-specific TCRs generated with the MIRA antigen-specificity platform. Breadth was defined as the fraction of unique TCRs that were SARS-CoV-2-associated. Depth was defined as the fraction of total T cells that were SARS-CoV-2-associated. Each spike-specific TCR was assigned to its reactive spike region and to a CD4 or CD8 class using the MIRA data. Log10-transformed breadth and depth values were compared by one-way ANOVA with Sidak's multiple comparisons tests. TCRdb provides this immuneACCESS table in a form limited to in-frame rearrangements. Some clones are lacking; in checked studies, under half of them reflect an unresolved V gene, and why the rest are absent is not known. V and J calls plus clone size are reproduced from that table; the DNA served to infer D and trimming. This sample gives about 140,000 clones in total; roughly 90% of them show up just once. About 3% of the sample belongs to the ten largest clones.

This specimen was peripheral blood, taken on day 0 of AZD1222 vaccination. This receptor was taken from an adult in good health. Recombination connected TRBV4-3 to TRBJ1-2; no D gene can be assigned with confidence. The CDR3 in this case is CASSQDRQAPYGYTF. The DNA reads TGCGCCAGCAGCCAAGATCGGCAGGCGCCCTATGGCTACACCTTC.